This entry features one T cell receptor (beta chain) sequence. Its specificity is not known. The sample belongs to a study of shared clonotypes between healthy human individuals. Study outcomes and limitations: Only a few donors were included, so the genetic and exposure-history diversity represented was limited.

TCRdb keeps only in-frame clones here, not all; method: immunoSEQ multiplex PCR. The data hold about 92,000 clones, with about half observed a single time. The donors were adults (healthy and HIV-negative) with no recent acute infections or vaccinations. The CDR3 runs to 15 residues. Trimming removed 0 bases from V and 1 base from J, with 6 bases in between. Looked up from germline, CDR1 is LNHNV and CDR2 is YYDKDF (reference sequence). J is TRBJ2-2 and V is TRBV15; unclear D gene. The sequenced sample consisted of PBMCs. The receptor's source is a woman in her thirties or forties in good health. Some clones in this sample may be carry-over from other donors' samples. The CDR3 is CATSRDWRNTGELFF. The CDR3 DNA follows: TGTGCCACCAGCAGAGATTGGCGGAACACCGGGGAGCTGTTTTTT.